This TCR beta chain was captured in a study of T cell responses to AZD1222 COVID-19 vaccine. CDR1 is SGHDN and CDR2 is FVKESK in the germline V gene. Deletions cut 0 bases from V and 2 bases from J, with 11 bases between. This CDR3 has 16 residues. The data were produced by immunoSEQ multiplex PCR, yet TCRdb's version contains in-frame clones alone and is incomplete. The profile shows about 120,000 clones, roughly 93% of them singletons. The sample here was peripheral blood, taken on day 0 of AZD1222 vaccination. The rearrangement links TRBV14 to TRBJ1-3; a weak D match, TRBD1 (5 bases). This sequence originates from an adult in good health. The CDR3 region is CASSQDPPGTGNTIYF. CDR3 DNA: TGTGCCAGCAGCCAAGATCCGCCAGGGACTGGAAACACCATATATTTT.